This is a list of T cell receptor beta chains from one sample in a study of T cell changes during pregnancy in multiple sclerosis. Measured with immunoSEQ multiplex PCR; TCRdb has only the in-frame clones, and not every one. The profile shows 40,000 to 60,000 clones, around 93% of them singletons. This sample comprised CD8+ T cells from peripheral blood mononuclear cells, obtained in the second trimester of pregnancy. These receptors came from a female donor with multiple sclerosis, enrolled in a pregnancy study. The CDR3 runs from the conserved cysteine through the conserved F or W. Each record gives: V gene, CDR3 length, D gene, clone size, J gene, CDR3 protein, CDR3 DNA. The D gene is left open where the match is weak. Expanded clones are given a class, and other clones once, few, many or no size at all.

>TRBV6-6|16|TRBD1|.|TRBJ2-3
CASSFADRGGTDTQYF
TGTGCCAGCAGTTTCGCCGACAGGGGCGGCACAGATACGCAGTATTTT
>TRBV27|14|.|.|TRBJ2-1
CASSFGGLYNEQFF
TGTGCCAGCAGTTTCGGCGGTCTCTACAATGAGCAGTTCTTC
>TRBV29-1|14|.|few|TRBJ1-1
CSVERELMNTEAFF
TGCAGCGTTGAGAGGGAACTCATGAACACTGAAGCTTTCTTT
>TRBV6-6|10|.|.|TRBJ1-1
CASSQGEAFF
TGTGCCAGCAGCCAGGGTGAAGCTTTCTTT
>TRBV14|13|TRBD2|once|TRBJ2-7
CASSQVGGFEQYF
TGTGCCAGCAGCCAAGTGGGAGGGTTCGAGCAGTACTTC
>TRBV19|15|.|.|TRBJ1-5
CASSIGQNSNQPQHF
TGTGCCAGTAGTATCGGACAGAATAGCAATCAGCCCCAGCATTTT
>TRBV14|16|.|.|TRBJ2-1
CASSPLGALKINEQFF
TGTGCCAGCAGTCCCCTGGGGGCCTTAAAGATCAATGAGCAGTTCTTC
>TRBV4-3|16|TRBD2|.|TRBJ2-7
CASSQDRTSGVVEQYF
TGCGCCAGCAGCCAAGATCGGACTAGCGGGGTTGTCGAGCAGTACTTC
>TRBV13|16|TRBD2|.|TRBJ2-3
CASSSRLAEDTDTQYF
TGTGCCAGCAGCTCTCGACTAGCGGAAGACACAGATACGCAGTATTTT
>TRBV25-1|13|.|.|TRBJ1-1
CASSERVNTEAFF
TGTGCCAGCAGTGAGAGGGTGAACACTGAAGCTTTCTTT
>TRBV4-3|16|TRBD1|.|TRBJ1-6
CASSLKRTGRNSPLHF
TGCGCCAGCAGCCTCAAGCGGACAGGAAGGAATTCACCCCTCCACTTT
>TRBV7-3|17|TRBD2|once|TRBJ2-1
CASSLSWERGSYNEQFF
TGTGCCAGCAGCTTAAGTTGGGAGCGGGGGAGTTACAATGAGCAGTTCTTC
>TRBV6-4|15|TRBD2|many|TRBJ2-1
CASSETAGGNNEQFF
TGTGCCAGCAGTGAGACAGCGGGGGGGAACAATGAGCAGTTCTTC
>TRBV7-9|12|.|.|TRBJ2-1
CASSNSMAEQFF
TGTGCCAGCAGCAATAGCATGGCTGAGCAGTTCTTC
>TRBV19|13|.|.|TRBJ2-3
CASRAGYGDTQYF
TGTGCCAGTAGAGCAGGATATGGAGATACGCAGTATTTT
>TRBV4-3|16|.|.|TRBJ2-7
CASSQGYQDFSYEQYF
TGCGCCAGCAGCCAAGGTTACCAGGACTTCTCCTACGAGCAGTACTTC
>TRBV27|14|.|few|TRBJ1-2
CASSPSGVGGGYTF
TGTGCCAGCAGTCCCTCCGGGGTAGGCGGCGGCTACACCTTC
>TRBV7-2|14|TRBD1|.|TRBJ2-7
CASSSMTGSYEQYF
TGTGCCAGCAGCTCGATGACAGGGTCCTACGAGCAGTACTTC
>TRBV5-4|16|TRBD2|.|TRBJ2-5
CASSPGLAGAQETQYF
TGTGCCAGCAGCCCGGGACTAGCGGGGGCCCAAGAGACCCAGTACTTC
>TRBV7-3|15|TRBD2|.|TRBJ2-7
CASSLSGTSGSEQYF
TGTGCCAGCAGCCTATCCGGGACTAGCGGCTCCGAGCAGTACTTC
>TRBV13|16|TRBD2|.|TRBJ2-1
CASRPGVGLVSNEQFF
TGTGCCAGCAGACCAGGGGTGGGACTAGTATCTAATGAGCAGTTCTTC
>TRBV6-5|15|.|.|TRBJ1-2
CASSPHGQNNYGYTF
TGTGCCAGCAGCCCCCACGGACAGAATAACTATGGCTACACCTTC
>TRBV30|14|.|.|TRBJ1-1
CAWNGGVGNTEAFF
TGTGCCTGGAACGGCGGGGTGGGGAACACTGAAGCTTTCTTT
>TRBV5-6|14|.|.|TRBJ1-1
CASSLGTGNTEAFF
TGTGCCAGCAGCTTGGGTACAGGTAACACTGAAGCTTTCTTT
>TRBV5-4|14|.|.|TRBJ2-1
CASSFETLDNEQFF
TGTGCCAGCAGCTTTGAGACACTAGACAATGAGCAGTTCTTC
>TRBV4-3|17|TRBD1|.|TRBJ1-1
CASSQDKQGAAWTEAFF
TGCGCCAGCAGCCAAGATAAGCAGGGGGCAGCGTGGACTGAAGCTTTCTTT
>TRBV27|14|TRBD1|.|TRBJ2-7
CASSLGQVYYEQYF
TGTGCCAGCAGTCTGGGACAGGTATACTACGAGCAGTACTTC
>TRBV15|14|TRBD1|.|TRBJ1-6
CATSGTGVLSPLHF
TGTGCCACCAGCGGGACAGGGGTCTTGTCACCCCTCCACTTT
>TRBV6-6|16|TRBD2|.|TRBJ2-5
CASSYRLAGKQETQYF
TGTGCCAGCAGTTACCGGCTAGCGGGTAAACAAGAGACCCAGTACTTC
>TRBV7-9|14|TRBD1|.|TRBJ1-3
CASSGQGSGNTIYF
TGTGCCAGCAGTGGACAGGGGTCTGGAAACACCATATATTTT
>TRBV11-1|15|.|.|TRBJ2-5
CASSTPTGRRETQYF
TGTGCCAGCAGCACCCCGACAGGGAGGAGAGAGACCCAGTACTTC
>TRBV9|16|.|.|TRBJ2-1
CASSVAGRGGWDEQFF
TGTGCCAGCAGCGTAGCTGGGAGGGGGGGGTGGGATGAGCAGTTCTTC